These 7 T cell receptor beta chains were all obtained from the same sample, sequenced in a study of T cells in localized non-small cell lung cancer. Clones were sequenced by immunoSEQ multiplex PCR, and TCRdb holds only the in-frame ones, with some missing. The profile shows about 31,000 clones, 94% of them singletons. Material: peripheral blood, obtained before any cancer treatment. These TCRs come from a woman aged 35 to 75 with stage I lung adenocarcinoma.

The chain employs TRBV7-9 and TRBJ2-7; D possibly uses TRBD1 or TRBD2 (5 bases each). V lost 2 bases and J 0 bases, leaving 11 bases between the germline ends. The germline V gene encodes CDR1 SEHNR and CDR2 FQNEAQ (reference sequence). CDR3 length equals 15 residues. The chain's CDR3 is CASSLFGTDSYEQYF. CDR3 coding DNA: TGTGCCAGCAGCTTATTCGGGACGGACTCCTACGAGCAGTACTTC. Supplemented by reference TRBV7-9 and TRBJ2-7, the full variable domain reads DTGVSQNPRHKITKRGQNVTFRCDPISEHNRLYWYRQTLGQGPEFLTYFQNEAQLEKSRLLSDRFSAERPKGSFSTLEIQRTEQGDSAMYLCASSLFGTDSYEQYFGPGTRLTVT.

The CDR3 region is CASSRTGSADTIYF. The DNA of the CDR3 is TGTGCCAGCAGTCGAACAGGGTCGGCAGACACCATATATTTT. The rearrangement uses TRBV6-5 and TRBJ1-3; a weak D match, TRBD1 (6 bases). The CDR3 loop spans 14 amino acids. V gave up 5 bases and J gave up 8 bases, with 16 bases separating them. CDR1 is MNHEY and CDR2 is SVGAGI in the germline V gene.

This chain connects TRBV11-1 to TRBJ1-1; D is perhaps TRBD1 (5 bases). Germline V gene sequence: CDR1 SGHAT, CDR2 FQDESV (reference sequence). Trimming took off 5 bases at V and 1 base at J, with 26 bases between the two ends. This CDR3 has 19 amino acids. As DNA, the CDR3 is TGTGCCAGCAGCCAGCCTCGGGACGGACGACCTAAGGCGAACACTGAAGCTTTCTTT. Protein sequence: CASSQPRDGRPKANTEAFF.

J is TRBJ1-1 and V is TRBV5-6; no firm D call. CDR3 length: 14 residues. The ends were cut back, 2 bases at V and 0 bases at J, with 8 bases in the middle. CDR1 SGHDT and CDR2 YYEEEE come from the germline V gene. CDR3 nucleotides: TGTGCCAGCAGCTTAGTAGAAATGAACACTGAAGCTTTCTTT. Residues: CASSLVEMNTEAFF.

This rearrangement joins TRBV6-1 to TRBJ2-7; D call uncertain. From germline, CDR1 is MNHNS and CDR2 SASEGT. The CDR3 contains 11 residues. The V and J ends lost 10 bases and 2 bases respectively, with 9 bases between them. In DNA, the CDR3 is TGTGCCACCAGGACCACCTACGAGCAGTACTTC. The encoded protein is CATRTTYEQYF.

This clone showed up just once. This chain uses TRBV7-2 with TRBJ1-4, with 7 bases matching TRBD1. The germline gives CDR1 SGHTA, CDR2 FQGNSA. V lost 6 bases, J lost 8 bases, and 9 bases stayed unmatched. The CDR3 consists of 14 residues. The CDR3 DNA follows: TGTGCCAGCAGGATAGGGGGCTCCGACGAAAAACTGTTTTTT. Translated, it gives CASRIGGSDEKLFF.

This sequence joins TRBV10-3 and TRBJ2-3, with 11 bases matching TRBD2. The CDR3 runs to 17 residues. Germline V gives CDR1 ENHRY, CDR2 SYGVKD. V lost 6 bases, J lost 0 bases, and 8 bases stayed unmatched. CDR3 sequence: CAIRESTSGTSTDTQYF. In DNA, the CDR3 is TGTGCCATCAGGGAATCGACTAGCGGGACTAGCACAGATACGCAGTATTTT.